The next 26 T cell receptor beta chains were all read from a single sample in a study of shared clonotypes between healthy human individuals. TCRdb's table, derived via immunoSEQ multiplex PCR, lists solely in-frame clones and lacks some. The table includes 2,500,000 or so clones, 85% to 95% detected once. Sequenced: naive CD4+ T cells from PBMCs. The subset denotes: CD45RA+ positively selected. All receptors come from a young man in good health. Some clones in this sample may be carry-over from other donors' samples.

V is TRBV5-1 and J is TRBJ1-1; 10 bases are shared with TRBD1. V trimming: 4 bases; J trimming: 4 bases; junction bases outside the gene matches: 7. This CDR3 is built from 15 residues. Germline V gives CDR1 SGHRS, CDR2 YFSETQ. Here the CDR3 reads CASSLQTGGFTEAFF. CDR3 DNA: TGCGCCAGCAGCCTCCAGACAGGGGGCTTCACTGAAGCTTTCTTT.

This clone was picked up one time. The CDR3 loop is CATSRGGTGGIGELFF. In nucleotides, the CDR3 is TGTGCCACCAGCAGAGGCGGGACAGGGGGCATCGGGGAGCTGTTTTTT. The chain joins TRBV15 to TRBJ2-2; TRBD1 agrees at 12 bases. The CDR3 consists of 16 residues. Germline loops: CDR1 LNHNV, CDR2 YYDKDF (reference sequence). The J segment lost 7 bases and the V segment lost 1 base, leaving 4 bases of the junction unmatched.

Written as DNA, the CDR3 is TGTGCCAGCAGTGTTGGAGGGGGACGAACCACGGGCAACTGGCATTTT. Encoded protein: CASSVGGGRTTGNWHF. V gene TRBV6-1 combines with J gene TRBJ1-5; D is possibly TRBD1 (6 bases). The ends were cut back, 4 bases at V and 15 bases at J, with 28 bases in the middle. The CDR3 sequence is 16 residues long. From germline, CDR1 is MNHNS and CDR2 SASEGT.

The chain carries TRBV6-1 and TRBJ1-5; D ambiguous. CDR1 is MNHNS and CDR2 is SASEGT in the germline V gene. CDR3 size: 13 residues. Trimming took 3 bases from V and 7 from J, leaving 10 bases between them. In DNA form, the CDR3 reads TGTGCCAGCAGTGACCCTTGGGAGCAGCCCCAGCATTTT. Translated, it gives CASSDPWEQPQHF.

CDR3: CASRFSGTGANVLTF. CDR3 coding DNA: TGTGCCAGCAGGTTCTCCGGGACTGGGGCCAACGTCCTGACTTTC. This chain connects TRBV5-6 to TRBJ2-6; D may be TRBD2 (5 bases). The CDR3 sequence is 15 residues long. Germline V gives CDR1 SGHDT, CDR2 YYEEEE. V was pared by 5 bases and J by 2 bases, with 11 bases between.

J is TRBJ1-2 and V is TRBV5-6; D gene uncertain. This CDR3 has 11 amino acids. V was shortened by 1 base and J by 13 bases, with 11 bases between the two germline ends. Looked up from germline, CDR1 is SGHDT and CDR2 is YYEEEE. The CDR3 spells CASSLMAACTF. The CDR3 bases are TGTGCCAGCAGCTTGATGGCAGCCTGCACCTTC.

The chain has TRBV6-6 and TRBJ1-2, with D possibly matching TRBD1 (6 bases). Looked up from germline, CDR1 is MNHNY and CDR2 is SVGAGI (reference sequence). Trimming took 0 bases from V and 4 from J, leaving 12 bases between them. This CDR3 region has 15 residues. The CDR3 DNA follows: TGTGCCAGCAGTTACTCGGCCAGGGGCGCCTATGGCTACACCTTC. It translates to CASSYSARGAYGYTF.

The chain employs TRBV11-3 and TRBJ2-1; a possible D gene is TRBD1 (6 bases). This CDR3 spans 13 amino acids. The V gene lost 0 bases and the J gene lost 9 bases, with 9 bases spanning the gap. Germline assignment: CDR1 SGHNT and CDR2 YENEEA. CDR3 amino acids: CASSLEQGREQFF. In nucleotides, the CDR3 is TGTGCCAGCAGCTTAGAGCAGGGGCGTGAGCAGTTCTTC.

The chain combines TRBV30 with TRBJ1-2, with D hard to call. Germline V gene lookup returns CDR1 GTSNPN and CDR2 SVGIG (reference sequence). This CDR3 region has 11 residues. V lost 1 base and J 3 bases, leaving 3 bases between the germline ends. The CDR3 DNA sequence: TGTGCCTGGAGTGACTACTATGGCTACACCTTC. Protein product: CAWSDYYGYTF.

The chain is built from TRBV15 and TRBJ1-2, with D possibly TRBD1 on 6 matching bases. This CDR3 comprises 14 residues. With 8 bases removed from V and 4 bases from J, the gap between germline ends came to 17 bases. Germline V gene lookup returns CDR1 LNHNV and CDR2 YYDKDF (reference sequence). DNA of the CDR3: TGTGCCACCTCAGTCCGGCAGGGGCCCTATGGCTACACCTTC. Residues: CATSVRQGPYGYTF.

A remark on this clone: Additional DNA sequences in this sample encode the identical CDR3. The chain uses TRBV28 and TRBJ1-2; 10 bases fit TRBD1. CDR3 size: 15 residues. With V trimmed by 4 bases and J by 3 bases, 5 bases remained unmatched. Germline V gene sequence: CDR1 MDHEN, CDR2 SYDVKM. CDR3: CASSSPGTGDYGYTF. CDR3 DNA: TGTGCCAGCAGTTCTCCGGGGACAGGGGACTATGGCTACACCTTC.

The rearrangement uses TRBV28 and TRBJ1-1, with 9 nucleotides matching TRBD1. Germline values: CDR1 MDHEN, CDR2 SYDVKM. The J segment lost 2 bases and the V segment lost 2 bases, leaving 21 bases of the junction unmatched. The CDR3 totals 21 residues. Here the CDR3 reads CASSLRWGLQGADNLNTEAFF. The CDR3 bases are TGTGCCAGCAGTTTACGTTGGGGATTACAGGGGGCGGACAATTTAAACACTGAAGCTTTCTTT.

The chain is built from TRBV10-3 and TRBJ2-1; 7 nucleotides match TRBD1. J gave up 10 bases and V 11 bases, and 17 bases lay outside the gene matches. The CDR3 consists of 14 residues. Germline loops: CDR1 ENHRY, CDR2 SYGVKD. CDR3 protein: CAAKKGEGGREQFF. CDR3 nucleotide sequence: TGTGCCGCGAAAAAAGGCGAAGGGGGCCGGGAGCAGTTCTTC.

The chain links TRBV20-1 to TRBJ2-1, with D unclear. The V end lost 6 bases, the J end lost 8 bases, and 11 bases lay between the germline ends. This CDR3 contains 11 residues. CDR1 and CDR2 from the germline V gene are DFQATT and SNEGSKA (reference sequence). The CDR3 DNA is TGCAGTGCAAGCAAGCAGCATGAGCAGTTCTTC. Translation gives CSASKQHEQFF.

V is TRBV30 and J is TRBJ2-3; D is perhaps TRBD1 (6 bases). V lost 1 base and J lost 10, with 9 bases in between. The CDR3 loop spans 11 amino acids. Germline V CDR1 and CDR2: GTSNPN, SVGIG (reference sequence). The CDR3 reads CAWSAGDPQYF. CDR3 DNA: TGTGCCTGGAGTGCAGGGGATCCGCAGTATTTT. The entire variable domain, with the rest obtained from reference TRBV30 and TRBJ2-3, is as follows: SQTIHQWPATLVQPVGSPLSLECTVEGTSNPNLYWYRQAAGRGLQLLFYSVGIGQISSEVPQNLSASRPQDRQFILSSKKLLLSDSGFYLCAWSAGDPQYFGPGTRLTVL.

V and J are TRBV5-4 and TRBJ2-2; no clear D. Germline V gives CDR1 SGHNT, CDR2 YYREEE (reference sequence). Trimming stripped 0 bases from V and 4 bases from J, with 10 bases between. The CDR3 is 15 residues long. The CDR3 region has the DNA TGTGCCAGCAGCTTGGTCGGCCGAACCACCGGGGAGCTGTTTTTT. Translating it yields CASSLVGRTTGELFF.

The J gene is TRBJ1-4, the V gene TRBV5-1; D is undetermined. The V end was cut by 6 bases, the J end by 8 bases, with 20 bases between. Germline CDR1 reads SGHRS; CDR2 reads YFSETQ. The CDR3 is made up of 15 amino acids. In DNA form, the CDR3 reads TGCGCCAGCACCCTCTCCGGTAAGGGTAACGAAAAACTGTTTTTT. Protein product: CASTLSGKGNEKLFF.

This clone was counted a single time. V gene TRBV27 combines with J gene TRBJ2-5; D is uncertain. Germline values: CDR1 MNHEY, CDR2 SMNVEV (reference sequence). The CDR3 extends over 14 amino acids. Trimming took off 5 bases at V and 7 bases at J, with 17 bases between the two ends. The CDR3 loop is CASSQRNWAGTQYF. For the CDR3, the DNA is TGTGCCAGCAGTCAACGTAACTGGGCTGGGACCCAGTACTTC.

The gene calls are TRBV9 and TRBJ2-2; D might be TRBD2 (6 bases). CDR1 and CDR2 (germline): SGDLS, YYNGEE. This CDR3 is 16 amino acids long. The V gene lost 0 bases and the J gene lost 0 bases, with 9 bases spanning the gap. CDR3: CASSVVSGPNTGELFF. The CDR3 DNA follows: TGTGCCAGCAGCGTAGTTAGCGGACCGAACACCGGGGAGCTGTTTTTT. The whole variable domain, filled in from reference TRBV9 and TRBJ2-2, reads DSGVTQTPKHLITATGQRVTLRCSPRSGDLSVYWYQQSLDQGLQFLIQYYNGEERAKGNILERFSAQQFPDLHSELNLSSLELGDSALYFCASSVVSGPNTGELFFGEGSRLTVL.

V is TRBV6-5 and J is TRBJ1-1, with D unresolved. Trimming cost V 2 bases and J 1 base, with 11 bases left between them. CDR1 is MNHEY and CDR2 is SVGAGI in the germline V gene. The CDR3 sequence is 15 residues long. This chain's CDR3 is CASSYQSTGNTEAFF. CDR3 coding DNA: TGTGCCAGCAGTTACCAATCCACGGGGAACACTGAAGCTTTCTTT.

The CDR3 DNA is TGTGCCACCCGACAGGGCGGTCAGCCCCAGCATTTT. Protein sequence: CATRQGGQPQHF. J is TRBJ1-5 and V is TRBV19; 7 positions match TRBD1. There are 12 residues in the CDR3. Germline lookup yields CDR1 LNHDA and CDR2 SQIVND (reference sequence). Germline trimming cut 10 bases from V and 6 bases from J; bases unmatched to any gene: 6.

The J gene is TRBJ1-3, the V gene TRBV7-2; maybe TRBD1 (5 bases). The CDR3 length is 14 residues. Trimming took off 5 bases at V and 0 bases at J, with 8 bases between the two ends. Germline lookup yields CDR1 SGHTA and CDR2 FQGNSA. Here the CDR3 DNA reads TGTGCCAGCAGCACCGGGACCTCTGGAAACACCATATATTTT. It translates to CASSTGTSGNTIYF.

V and J are TRBV5-1 and TRBJ1-4; 11 bases align to TRBD1. Germline-derived CDR1 and CDR2 are SGHRS and YFSETQ. There are 16 residues in the CDR3. The junction had 9 bases not matched to a gene; V was cut back by 4 bases and J by 7 bases. CDR3 bases: TGCGCCAGCAGCACAGGACAGGGGGCGCGTTCTGAAAAACTGTTTTTT. It codes for CASSTGQGARSEKLFF.

The J gene is TRBJ1-5, the V gene TRBV28; D is unclear. The germline gives CDR1 MDHEN, CDR2 SYDVKM. V was clipped by 5 bases and J by 7 bases, with 15 bases between them. The length of the CDR3 is 14 residues. This CDR3 is CASSTLGSGQPQHF. The CDR3 DNA sequence: TGTGCCAGCAGTACCCTAGGGTCCGGGCAGCCCCAGCATTTT. Complete variable domain (other parts from reference TRBV28 and TRBJ1-5): DVKVTQSSRYLVKRTGEKVFLECVQDMDHENMFWYRQDPGLGLRLIYFSYDVKMKEKGDIPEGYSVSREKKERFSLILESASTNQTSMYLCASSTLGSGQPQHFGDGTRLSIL.

The V gene is TRBV27, the J gene TRBJ2-7, with TRBD1 identical over 7 bases. The CDR3 contains 14 residues. V lost 4 bases, J lost 1 base, and 4 bases stayed unmatched. Germline values: CDR1 MNHEY, CDR2 SMNVEV (reference sequence). CDR3 DNA: TGTGCCAGCAGTTCCACGGGACAGTCCTACGAGCAGTACTTC. This encodes CASSSTGQSYEQYF.

For the CDR3, the DNA is TGTGCCAGCAGCGCCGGGACCCCCGAGGCAGATACGCAGTATTTT. Translation: CASSAGTPEADTQYF. V gene TRBV9 combines with J gene TRBJ2-3; D is tentatively TRBD1 or TRBD2 (5 bases each). Deletions cut 3 bases from V and 4 bases from J, with 15 bases between. Germline-derived CDR1 and CDR2 are SGDLS and YYNGEE. The CDR3 consists of 15 residues.